These 24 T cell receptor beta chains were all obtained from the same sample, sequenced in a study of blood T cell repertoires in COVID-19. Some clones are missing from TCRdb's copy, which holds only in-frame ones; the method was immunoSEQ multiplex PCR. The data contain about 160,000 clones, roughly 84% of them singletons. Sequencing used peripheral blood. These TCRs come from an elderly man with COVID-19, enrolled during active disease.

This clone was counted between two and nine times. This sequence joins TRBV6-1 and TRBJ1-6, with D perhaps TRBD1 (6 bases). The V end lost 4 bases, the J end lost 4 bases, and 14 bases lay between the germline ends. From germline, CDR1 is MNHNS and CDR2 SASEGT. The CDR3 sequence is 16 residues long. The CDR3 region is CASSARTEAYNSPLHF. The CDR3 bases are TGTGCCAGCAGTGCTCGGACAGAAGCTTATAATTCACCCCTCCACTTT.

The CDR3 nucleotides are TGTGCCATCAGCGCGAGGTCAAGCAGCGGGGGGACGGAGACCCAGTACTTC. Translating it yields CAISARSSSGGTETQYF. J is TRBJ2-5 and V is TRBV10-3; 9 nucleotides line up with TRBD2. Germline CDR1 and CDR2: ENHRY and SYGVKD. CDR3 length: 17 amino acids. After removal of 6 bases from V and 5 bases from J, the junction contained 16 bases not matched to a gene.

V gene TRBV2 combines with J gene TRBJ2-1; 13 bases are a match to TRBD2. This CDR3 is 19 amino acids long. V was pared by 6 bases and J by 1 base, with 12 bases of the junction left unmatched. Germline-derived CDR1 and CDR2 are SNHLY and FYNNEI. The CDR3 spells CASRAPGLAGHYSYNEQFF. The CDR3 DNA reads as TGTGCCAGCAGGGCCCCGGGACTAGCGGGGCACTATTCCTACAATGAGCAGTTCTTC.

This clone showed up just a few times. This chain joins TRBV3-1 (or the pseudogene TRBV3-2) and TRBJ2-7, with D perhaps TRBD2 (6 bases). The CDR3 runs to 15 residues. V gave up 1 base and J gave up 2 bases, with 12 bases separating them. Per germline, CDR1 LGHDT and CDR2 YNNKEL (reference sequence). The CDR3: CASSQVIGEAYEQYF. In DNA, the CDR3 is TGTGCCAGCAGCCAAGTTATAGGGGAGGCCTACGAGCAGTACTTC.

The rearrangement joins TRBV9 to TRBJ2-1, with D unclear. CDR1 SGDLS and CDR2 YYNGEE come from the germline V gene. CDR3 length: 13 amino acids. The V and J ends lost 4 bases and 9 bases respectively, with 14 bases between them. Here the CDR3 DNA reads TGTGCCAGCAGCCCCCGGCTAGTAGGTGAGCAGTTCTTC. Translated: CASSPRLVGEQFF. Combining the CDR3 with reference TRBV9 and TRBJ2-1 gives the whole variable domain DSGVTQTPKHLITATGQRVTLRCSPRSGDLSVYWYQQSLDQGLQFLIQYYNGEERAKGNILERFSAQQFPDLHSELNLSSLELGDSALYFCASSPRLVGEQFFGPGTRLTVL.

This CDR3 is CASSLTGLEGEKLFF. CDR3 sequence (DNA): TGTGCCAGCAGCTTAACCGGGTTGGAGGGTGAAAAACTGTTTTTT. The chain combines TRBV7-9 with TRBJ1-4; D is ambiguous. This CDR3 has 15 residues. Looked up from germline, CDR1 is SEHNR and CDR2 is FQNEAQ (reference sequence). Trimming removed 2 bases from V and 7 bases from J, with 14 bases in between.

J is TRBJ1-2 and V is TRBV6-1, with TRBD1 matching over 8 bases. The CDR3 contains 16 residues. V lost 3 bases to trimming and J lost 1 base; unmatched junction nucleotides: 7. Germline CDR1 is MNHNS and CDR2 is SASEGT. The CDR3 spells CASSDPPGQDNYGYTF. The CDR3 DNA is TGTGCCAGCAGTGACCCCCCGGGACAGGATAACTATGGCTACACCTTC.

J is TRBJ1-2 and V is TRBV4-3; 10 bases align to TRBD1. Looked up from germline, CDR1 is LGHNA and CDR2 is YSLEER. This CDR3 spans 15 amino acids. The J segment lost 5 bases and the V segment lost 4 bases, leaving 7 bases of the junction unmatched. CDR3: CASSRRDRGRYGYTF. CDR3 nucleotides: TGCGCCAGCAGCCGGCGGGACAGGGGACGGTATGGCTACACCTTC.

This clone was seen a few times. The J gene is TRBJ2-2, the V gene TRBV2; perhaps TRBD2 as D (5 bases). Trimming cost V 1 base and J 7 bases, with 10 bases left between them. The CDR3 extends over 14 amino acids. Germline V gene sequence: CDR1 SNHLY, CDR2 FYNNEI. The CDR3 is CASSEEGSSGELFF. The CDR3, as DNA: TGTGCCAGCAGTGAAGAAGGGAGTAGCGGGGAGCTGTTTTTT.

This rearrangement joins TRBV7-9 to TRBJ1-4; weak D call: TRBD1 (5 bases). The CDR3 has 14 amino acids. Germline V lookup: CDR1 SEHNR, CDR2 FQNEAQ (reference sequence). Trimming left V 5 bases short and J 5 bases short, with 12 bases between. The chain's CDR3 is CASSPRQPNEKLFF. The CDR3 region has the DNA TGTGCCAGCAGCCCGCGACAGCCAAATGAAAAACTGTTTTTT. Drawing the rest from reference TRBV7-9 and TRBJ1-4, the complete variable domain is DTGVSQNPRHKITKRGQNVTFRCDPISEHNRLYWYRQTLGQGPEFLTYFQNEAQLEKSRLLSDRFSAERPKGSFSTLEIQRTEQGDSAMYLCASSPRQPNEKLFFGSGTQLSVL.

V is TRBV6-2 or TRBV6-3 and J is TRBJ1-4; D is perhaps TRBD1 (6 bases). Trimming shortened V by 4 bases and J by 0 bases, and 9 bases separated the two germline ends. There are 15 residues in the CDR3. Germline CDR1 MNHEY, CDR2 SVGEGT. The CDR3 sequence: CASSSNRATNEKLFF. CDR3 in DNA: TGTGCCAGCAGTTCAAACAGGGCAACTAATGAAAAACTGTTTTTT.

The rearrangement joins TRBV5-1 to TRBJ1-3, with D perhaps matching TRBD1 (5 bases). Germline V gene lookup returns CDR1 SGHRS and CDR2 YFSETQ. Deletions cut 3 bases from V and 1 base from J, with 17 bases between. CDR3 length equals 17 residues. Here the CDR3 DNA reads TGCGCCAGCAGCTGGGGCGAAAGGACCTCTTCTGGAAACACCATATATTTT. Residues: CASSWGERTSSGNTIYF.

V usage is TRBV28 and J usage is TRBJ1-5; 8 bases are a match to TRBD1. The CDR3 is 16 amino acids. Germline values: CDR1 MDHEN, CDR2 SYDVKM. The junction had 10 bases not matched to a gene; V was cut back by 6 bases and J by 3 bases. The CDR3 sequence is CASSRQGQSLNQPQHF. In nucleotides, the CDR3 is TGTGCCAGCAGCCGACAGGGGCAGAGTCTCAATCAGCCCCAGCATTTT.

The rearrangement joins TRBV9 to TRBJ2-7; D perhaps matches TRBD2 (6 bases). Per the germline V gene, CDR1 is SGDLS and CDR2 is YYNGEE. Trimming left V 1 base short and J 2 bases short, with 16 bases between. The CDR3 contains 16 residues. This chain's CDR3 is CASSVSGDVLTYEQYF. The CDR3 nucleotides read TGTGCCAGCAGCGTATCGGGGGATGTATTGACCTACGAGCAGTACTTC.

V gene TRBV6-4 combines with J gene TRBJ1-2; D uncertain. The CDR3 is 13 residues long. With 0 bases removed from V and 7 bases from J, the gap between germline ends came to 9 bases. Germline assignment: CDR1 MRHNA and CDR2 SNTAGT. CDR3 bases: TGTGCCAGCAGTGACTCGAACGGGGTTGGCTACACCTTC. Its translation: CASSDSNGVGYTF.

About this clone itself: The same CDR3 is also encoded by other DNA sequences in this sample. This sequence joins TRBV27 and TRBJ2-7, with 8 bases matching TRBD1. The germline V gene has CDR1 MNHEY and CDR2 SMNVEV (reference sequence). Germline trimming cut 7 bases from V and 0 bases from J; bases unmatched to any gene: 5. The CDR3 is made up of 14 amino acids. CDR3 nucleotides: TGTGCCAGCACCAGGACAGGGAACTCCTACGAGCAGTACTTC. Translating it yields CASTRTGNSYEQYF.

The chain links TRBV6-5 to TRBJ2-2; 8 bases map to TRBD1. Germline V gene data show CDR1 as MNHEY and CDR2 as SVGAGI. The CDR3 sequence is 15 residues long. The ends lost 5 bases at V and 0 bases at J; junction bases unmatched: 2. DNA for the CDR3: TGTGCCAGCAGTCTACAGGGGGCGAACACCGGGGAGCTGTTTTTT. Translated: CASSLQGANTGELFF.

The CDR3 spells CASSQGNRDQETQYF. In nucleotides, the CDR3 is TGCGCCAGCAGCCAAGGAAACAGGGATCAAGAGACCCAGTACTTC. The V call is TRBV4-3, the J call TRBJ2-5; possibly TRBD1 for D (6 bases). V gave up 1 base and J gave up 2 bases, with 11 bases separating them. In germline, CDR1 is LGHNA, CDR2 YSLEER. The CDR3 length is 15 residues.

This clone has just one count. The DNA of the CDR3 is TGTGCCAGCAGCCGCCATACCGGGACCCGGGGGGAGCAGTACTTC. This encodes CASSRHTGTRGEQYF. The rearrangement uses TRBV14 and TRBJ2-7; the D gene is possibly TRBD2 (6 bases). The V gene lost 4 bases and the J gene lost 7 bases, with 20 bases spanning the gap. Germline loops: CDR1 SGHDN, CDR2 FVKESK. The length of the CDR3 is 15 residues.

Only one count was recorded for this clone. The chain joins TRBV27 to TRBJ2-2; TRBD1 aligns across 11 bases. V gave up 4 bases and J gave up 5 bases; unmatched junction bases: 6. Germline V gene data show CDR1 as MNHEY and CDR2 as SMNVEV (reference sequence). This CDR3 region has 16 residues. The DNA of the CDR3 is TGTGCCAGCAGTTCCGGGACAGGGGGAGGGACCGGGGAGCTGTTTTTT. As protein: CASSSGTGGGTGELFF.

This chain connects TRBV4-3 to TRBJ2-3, with D perhaps TRBD2 (7 bases). V shed 1 base and J shed 5 bases, with 13 bases lying between them. CDR3 length equals 15 residues. In germline, CDR1 is LGHNA, CDR2 YSLEER. As DNA, the CDR3 is TGCGCCAGCAGCCAAGGATCAGGGGAGGGAGATACGCAGTATTTT. Protein sequence: CASSQGSGEGDTQYF.

In its sample, this clone was seen a few times. The V and J genes are TRBV9 and TRBJ2-3, with 9 bases lining up with TRBD2. CDR1 SGDLS and CDR2 YYNGEE come from the germline V gene. The CDR3 has 16 amino acids. V shed 4 bases and J 2 bases; nucleotides not matched to a gene: 8. Written as DNA, the CDR3 is TGTGCCAGCAGCTCAGCCTTAGCGGGGGCCACAGATACGCAGTATTTT. It is translated as CASSSALAGATDTQYF.

This clone has only one observation. This sequence joins TRBV2 and TRBJ1-2; 8 bases are shared with TRBD1. Germline CDR1 and CDR2: SNHLY and FYNNEI. The CDR3 length is 16 residues. With 0 bases clipped from V and 2 bases from J, the junction kept 5 bases outside the gene matches. Here the CDR3 DNA reads TGTGCCAGCAGTGAAGCGCTCCGGGACAGGAACTATGGCTACACCTTC. Residues: CASSEALRDRNYGYTF.

This rearrangement joins TRBV4-3 to TRBJ2-2, with 12 positions matching TRBD2. The junction had 10 bases not matched to a gene; V was cut back by 0 bases and J by 5 bases. Germline loops: CDR1 LGHNA, CDR2 YSLEER. This CDR3 contains 19 residues. The chain's CDR3 is CASSQDLPSGGAGTGELFF. The CDR3 DNA sequence: TGCGCCAGCAGCCAAGATCTGCCTAGCGGGGGGGCCGGGACCGGGGAGCTGTTTTTT.